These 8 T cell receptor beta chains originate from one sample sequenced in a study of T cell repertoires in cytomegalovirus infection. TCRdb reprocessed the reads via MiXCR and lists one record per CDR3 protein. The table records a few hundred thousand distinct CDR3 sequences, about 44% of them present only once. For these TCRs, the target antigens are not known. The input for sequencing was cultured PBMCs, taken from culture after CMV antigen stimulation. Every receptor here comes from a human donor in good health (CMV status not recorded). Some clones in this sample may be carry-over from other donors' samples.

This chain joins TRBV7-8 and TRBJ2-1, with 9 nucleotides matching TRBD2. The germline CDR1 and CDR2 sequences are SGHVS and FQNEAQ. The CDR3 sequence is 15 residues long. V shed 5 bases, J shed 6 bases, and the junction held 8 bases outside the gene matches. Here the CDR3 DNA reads TGTGCCAGCAGCCCGCGGAGCGGGGGGATCAATGAGCAGTTCTTC. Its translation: CASSPRSGGINEQFF.

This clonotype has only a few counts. CDR3 amino acids: CASSYMGGEQFF. CDR3 coding DNA: TGTGCCAGCAGTTACATGGGGGGTGAGCAGTTCTTC. V is TRBV6-2 or TRBV6-3 and J is TRBJ2-1; tentative D call: TRBD2 (6 bases). The germline CDR1 and CDR2 sequences are MNHEY and SVGEGT. Between the trimmed V and J ends, which lost 2 bases and 9 bases, there was a span of 8 bases. The CDR3 consists of 12 residues.

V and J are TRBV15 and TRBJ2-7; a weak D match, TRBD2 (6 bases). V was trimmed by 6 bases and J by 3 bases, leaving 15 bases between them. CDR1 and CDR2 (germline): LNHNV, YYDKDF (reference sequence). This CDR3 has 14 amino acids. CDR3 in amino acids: CATSPGGVGYEQYF. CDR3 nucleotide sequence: TGTGCCACCAGTCCCGGCGGGGTAGGCTACGAGCAGTACTTC.

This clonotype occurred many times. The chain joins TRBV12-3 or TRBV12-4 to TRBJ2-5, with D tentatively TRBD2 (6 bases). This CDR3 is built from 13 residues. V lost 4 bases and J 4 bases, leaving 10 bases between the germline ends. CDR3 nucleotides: TGTGCCAGCAGTTCGTCCGGGGGAGAGACCCAGTACTTC. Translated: CASSSSGGETQYF.

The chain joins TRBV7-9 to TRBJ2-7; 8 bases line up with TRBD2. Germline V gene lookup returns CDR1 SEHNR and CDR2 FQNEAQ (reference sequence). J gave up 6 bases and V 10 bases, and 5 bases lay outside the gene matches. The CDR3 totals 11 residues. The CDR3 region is CATTAGAEQYF. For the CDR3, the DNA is TGTGCCACCACAGCGGGGGCCGAGCAGTACTTC.

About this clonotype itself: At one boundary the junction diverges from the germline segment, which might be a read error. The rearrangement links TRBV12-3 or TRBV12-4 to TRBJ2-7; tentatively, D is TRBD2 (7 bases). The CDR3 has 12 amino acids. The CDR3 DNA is TGTGCCAGCAGTTCCAGTGGGGGGGGCCCCGACTTC. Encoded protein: CASSSSGGGPDF.

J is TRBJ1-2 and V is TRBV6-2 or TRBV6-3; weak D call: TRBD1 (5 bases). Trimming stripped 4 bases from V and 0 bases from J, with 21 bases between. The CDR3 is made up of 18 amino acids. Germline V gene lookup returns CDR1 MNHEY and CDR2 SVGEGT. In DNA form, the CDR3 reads TGTGCCAGCAGTTTCACCCGGGACCGCGGTTACACTAACTATGGCTACACCTTC. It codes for CASSFTRDRGYTNYGYTF.

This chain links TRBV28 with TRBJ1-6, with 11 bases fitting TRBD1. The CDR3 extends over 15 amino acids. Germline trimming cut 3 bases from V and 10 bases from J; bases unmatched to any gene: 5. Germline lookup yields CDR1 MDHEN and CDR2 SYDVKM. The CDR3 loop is CASSFPGQGESPLHF. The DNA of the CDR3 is TGTGCCAGCAGTTTTCCGGGACAGGGGGAATCACCCCTCCACTTT.